This TCR beta chain was profiled in a study of shared clonotypes between healthy human individuals. Selected positively for CCR7 and CD45RO-negative, naive CD8 cells excluded terminally differentiated effector memory CD45RA+ cells. Measured with immunoSEQ multiplex PCR; TCRdb has only the in-frame clones, and not every one. The sample holds about 750,000 clones, 80% to 95% seen once. CDR1 is MNHEY, CDR2 SMNVEV, per germline (reference sequence). With 3 bases removed from V and 8 bases from J, the gap between germline ends came to 11 bases. This CDR3 is 13 amino acids long. This chain connects TRBV27 to TRBJ2-1, with D possibly matching TRBD1 (6 bases). The receptor was isolated from a man aged 25 to 40 in good health. The sample was naive CD8+ T cells sorted from blood. This CDR3 reads CASSFQWGHEQFF. CDR3 DNA sequence: TGTGCCAGCAGTTTTCAATGGGGGCATGAGCAGTTCTTC.